Sequencing of this T cell receptor (beta chain) was carried out in a study of blood T cell repertoires in COVID-19. Study overall: PBMCs, B-cell-depleted T cells, or T cells were the source of the cDNA or gDNA that made up the material.

Original data processing: The authors estimated nucleated cell counts from reference gene primer amplification. The data were produced by immunoSEQ multiplex PCR, yet TCRdb's version contains in-frame clones alone and is incomplete. V, J and clone size are taken as reported in that table, and D and trimming were inferred from the DNA itself. The table has 100,000 to 130,000 clones, 75% to 95% seen once. This receptor was identified in a woman in her twenties or thirties with acute or convalescent COVID-19. Sequenced: peripheral blood.

This CDR3 is CASSLGSGGSAEEQFF. The CDR3 DNA reads as TGTGCCAGCAGCTTAGGTAGCGGGGGGTCCGCGGAAGAGCAGTTCTTC. The J gene is TRBJ2-1, the V gene TRBV7-6; 10 bases fit TRBD2. The junction had 10 bases not matched to a gene; V was cut back by 1 base and J by 10 bases. Germline V gives CDR1 SGHVS, CDR2 FNYEAQ. The CDR3 loop spans 16 amino acids.